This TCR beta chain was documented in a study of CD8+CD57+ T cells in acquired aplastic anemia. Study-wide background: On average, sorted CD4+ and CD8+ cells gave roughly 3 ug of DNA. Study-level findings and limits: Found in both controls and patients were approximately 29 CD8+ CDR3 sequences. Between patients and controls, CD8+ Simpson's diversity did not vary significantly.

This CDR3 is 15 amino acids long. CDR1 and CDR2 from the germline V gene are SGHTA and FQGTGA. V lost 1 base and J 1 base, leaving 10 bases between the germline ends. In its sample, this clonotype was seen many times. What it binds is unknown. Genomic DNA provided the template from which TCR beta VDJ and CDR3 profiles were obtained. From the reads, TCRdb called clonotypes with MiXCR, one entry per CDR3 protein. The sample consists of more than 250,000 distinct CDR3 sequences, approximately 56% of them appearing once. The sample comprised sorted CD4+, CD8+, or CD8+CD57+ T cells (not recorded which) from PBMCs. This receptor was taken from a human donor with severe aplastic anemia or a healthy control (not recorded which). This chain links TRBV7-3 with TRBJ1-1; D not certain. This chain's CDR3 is CASSLILVGNTEAFF. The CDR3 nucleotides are TGTGCCAGCAGCTTAATCCTGGTCGGGAACACTGAAGCTTTCTTT.